The 18 T cell receptor beta chains in this list originate from one sample, sequenced in a study of T cells in Graves' hyperthyroidism and ophthalmopathy. RNA transcripts yielded amplified TCR beta CDR3 regions. The study used the HTBI primer set for a first-round RT-PCR of the TCR CDR3. TCRdb called the multiplex PCR reads again in MiXCR, with one record for every CDR3 protein. The repertoire holds nearly 250,000 distinct CDR3 sequences, with roughly 22% as singletons. Sequencing input: blood. Receptor source: a woman between 35 and 50 years old with Graves' ophthalmopathy.

This clonotype was detected only a few times. The chain has TRBV30 and TRBJ2-7, with a possible D match to TRBD1 (5 bases). The CDR3 is 11 residues long. V lost 4 bases and J 6 bases, leaving 10 bases between the germline ends. Germline loops: CDR1 GTSNPN, CDR2 SVGIG (reference sequence). The CDR3 loop reads CAWTSTGEQYF. CDR3 nucleotide sequence: TGTGCCTGGACAAGTACAGGCGAGCAGTACTTC.

The chain carries TRBV6-5 and TRBJ2-7; 9 bases are a match to TRBD2. V shed 4 bases, J shed 7 bases, and the junction held 11 bases outside the gene matches. This CDR3 has 15 residues. Germline V gene data show CDR1 as MNHEY and CDR2 as SVGAGI. The DNA of the CDR3 is TGTGCCAGCAGTTCCTCACTAGCGGGTGTGGGGGAGCAGTACTTC. This gives the protein CASSSSLAGVGEQYF.

There are many counts of this clonotype. The V call is TRBV10-3, the J call TRBJ2-7; 8 bases fit TRBD1. Trimming took 7 bases from V and 1 from J; bases not matched to a gene: 3. The germline CDR1 and CDR2 sequences are ENHRY and SYGVKD. The CDR3 sequence is 13 residues long. This chain's CDR3 is CAIKDRVSYEQYF. The CDR3 nucleotides read TGTGCCATCAAGGACAGGGTTTCCTACGAGCAGTACTTC.

The gene calls are TRBV25-1 and TRBJ1-2, with D uncertain. There are 14 residues in the CDR3. Germline values: CDR1 MGHDK, CDR2 SYGVNS. Deletions cut 5 bases from V and 2 bases from J, with 12 bases between. This chain's CDR3 is CASSSPRINYGYTF. The CDR3 region has the DNA TGTGCCAGCAGTAGCCCACGGATCAACTATGGCTACACCTTC.

This clonotype has a count of ten or more. The CDR3 loop reads CATSDTGSGELFF. The CDR3 DNA is TGTGCCACCAGTGATACCGGGTCCGGGGAGCTGTTTTTT. The chain couples TRBV24-1 to TRBJ2-2, with unresolved D. Trimming took off 3 bases at V and 6 bases at J, with 7 bases between the two ends. CDR1 KGHDR and CDR2 SFDVKD come from the germline V gene. This CDR3 contains 13 residues.

With respect to this clonotype: At one end the junction does not follow the germline gene, possibly because of a read error. The rearrangement uses TRBV4-1 and TRBJ1-2, with unresolved D. The CDR3 spans 14 residues. CDR1 and CDR2 (germline): MGHRA, YSYEKL. For the CDR3, the DNA is TGCGCCAGCAGCCAAGCGAGCGCTAACTATGGCTACAACTTC. This translates into CASSQASANYGYNF.

The chain recombines TRBV6-1 with TRBJ2-5, with D possibly being TRBD2 (6 bases). The CDR3 runs to 15 residues. The V and J ends lost 8 bases and 2 bases respectively, with 18 bases between them. CDR1 and CDR2 (germline): MNHNS, SASEGT. The CDR3 reads CASQGLRRQQETQYF. As DNA, the CDR3 is TGTGCCAGCCAGGGACTCCGAAGACAGCAAGAGACCCAGTACTTC.

This clonotype was found many times. The V gene is TRBV4-1, the J gene TRBJ2-7; D gene unclear. The CDR3 covers 15 residues. V lost 0 bases, J lost 2 bases, and 11 bases lay in between. The germline V gene encodes CDR1 MGHRA and CDR2 YSYEKL. In nucleotides, the CDR3 is TGCGCCAGCAGCCAAGATCTGGGTAGTACCTACGAGCAGTACTTC. Translation gives CASSQDLGSTYEQYF.

This clonotype was recorded many times. The rearrangement uses TRBV19 and TRBJ2-2, with 7 bases fitting TRBD1. The germline CDR1 and CDR2 sequences are LNHDA and SQIVND (reference sequence). The CDR3 extends over 13 amino acids. CDR3 DNA: TGTGTTACCGGGACAGCCTCCACCGGGGAGCTGTTTTTT. Translating it yields CVTGTASTGELFF.

This clonotype was detected many times. This chain links TRBV13 with TRBJ2-7; 8 bases align to TRBD1. The germline V gene encodes CDR1 PRHDT and CDR2 FYEKMQ (reference sequence). J lost 2 bases, V lost 4 bases, and 4 bases had no gene match. The CDR3 length is 14 residues. This CDR3 reads CASSSRTGPYEQYF. CDR3 nucleotide sequence: TGTGCCAGCAGCTCCAGGACAGGGCCCTACGAGCAGTACTTC.

The sample holds many counts of this clonotype. The rearrangement links TRBV29-1 to TRBJ2-2, with D possibly TRBD1 on 6 matching bases. Deletions cut 7 bases from V and 1 base from J, with 7 bases between. CDR3 length: 12 amino acids. Germline values: CDR1 SQVTM, CDR2 ANQGSEA. This chain's CDR3 is CSAGQNTGELFF. The DNA for the CDR3 is TGCAGCGCGGGACAGAACACCGGGGAGCTGTTTTTT.

The chain couples TRBV6-2 or TRBV6-3 to TRBJ1-3, with D unresolved. Trimming cost V 8 bases and J 0 bases, with 14 bases left between them. Germline-derived CDR1 and CDR2 are MNHEY and SVGEGT. This CDR3 contains 15 residues. The CDR3 coding sequence is TGTGCCAGCCTGTTGGCCGGGCACTCTGGAAACACCATATATTTT. It translates to CASLLAGHSGNTIYF.

As for this clonotype: A much larger clone differs from this one at a single base, so this may be a read error. This chain joins TRBV4-2 and TRBJ2-7, with 7 bases aligning to TRBD2. Trimming cost V 2 bases and J 4 bases; bases outside gene matches: 5. Germline lookup yields CDR1 LGHNA and CDR2 YNFKEQ. The CDR3 is 14 residues long. The CDR3 sequence: CASSQPAGEYEQYF. CDR3 DNA sequence: TGTGCCAGCAGCCAACCCGCGGGAGAATACGAGCAGTACTTC.

This clonotype was picked up many times. V and J are TRBV9 and TRBJ2-2, with TRBD2 matching over 7 bases. The V gene end was trimmed by 0 bases and the J gene end by 8 bases; junction bases not matched to a gene: 4. Germline loops: CDR1 SGDLS, CDR2 YYNGEE. CDR3 length equals 14 residues. The CDR3 loop is CASSVVAGEGELFF. The CDR3 coding sequence is TGTGCCAGCAGCGTAGTGGCGGGAGAAGGGGAGCTGTTTTTT.

This sequence joins TRBV2 and TRBJ2-7, with 9 bases matching TRBD2. V shed 1 base, J shed 4 bases, and the junction held 8 bases outside the gene matches. The CDR3 has 16 amino acids. Germline CDR1 and CDR2: SNHLY and FYNNEI. For the CDR3, the DNA is TGTGCCAGCAGTGAAGGGCTAGCGGGATTCGGGTACGAGCAGTACTTC. As protein: CASSEGLAGFGYEQYF. Full variable domain (missing parts from reference TRBV2 and TRBJ2-7): EPEVTQTPSHQVTQMGQEVILRCVPISNHLYFYWYRQILGQKVEFLVSFYNNEISEKSEIFDDQFSVERPDGSNFTLKIRSTKLEDSAMYFCASSEGLAGFGYEQYFGPGTRLTVT.

There are many counts of this clonotype. V is TRBV24-1 and J is TRBJ2-2, with a weak D call TRBD2 (6 bases). The V end was cut by 4 bases, the J end by 7 bases, with 15 bases between. The CDR3 consists of 15 residues. Germline V gene sequence: CDR1 KGHDR, CDR2 SFDVKD. The CDR3 DNA sequence: TGTGCCACCAGTGACCCGACTAGAGAAGGCGGGGAGCTGTTTTTT. It codes for CATSDPTREGGELFF.

V and J are TRBV7-8 and TRBJ1-5, with D perhaps TRBD1 (5 bases). This CDR3 contains 16 residues. Trimming pared 4 bases from V and 5 bases from J, leaving 18 bases between. Germline lookup yields CDR1 SGHVS and CDR2 FQNEAQ. The CDR3 loop is CASSSQDPARYQPQHF. The CDR3, as DNA: TGTGCCAGCAGCTCACAGGATCCCGCTCGTTATCAGCCCCAGCATTTT.

Of note for this clonotype: A much larger clone sits a single nucleotide away, making a read error possible. V and J are TRBV6-1 and TRBJ1-1; D unclear. Trimming took 5 bases from V and 10 from J, leaving 20 bases between them. CDR3 size: 14 residues. Germline CDR1 and CDR2: MNHNS and SASEGT. The CDR3 DNA is TGTGCCAGCAGTCGACTAGGTATAGGGAGCCGAGCTTTCTTT. It specifies CASSRLGIGSRAFF.